Shown below are 7 T cell receptor beta chains from a single sample sequenced in a study of glioma-infiltrating T cells (dated by TCRdb to 2016 to 2018). TCRdb records Illumina MiSeq as the sequencer. TCR alpha and beta CDR3 regions were amplified with the iRepertoire nested amplicon-rescue multiplex PCR (arm-PCR) platform from RNA. Clones were called with MiXCR by TCRdb after fastp trimmed the public reads at Q25, and only in-frame beta chains were retained. Under each unique CDR3 protein, matching rows form one entry showing the most common genes and DNA. The sample data list more than 300,000 distinct CDR3 sequences, and around 38% of these were observed just once. The ten largest clones add up to 12% of the sample. Sequenced material: glioma tissue, nonneoplastic brain tissue, or PBMCs (not recorded which). The source of these receptors is a human donor with low-grade glioma or glioblastoma, undergoing nonglioma brain surgery, or in good health (not recorded which).

This clonotype was counted ten times or more. The rearrangement uses TRBV20-1 and TRBJ1-6; D is uncertain. Germline CDR1 reads DFQATT; CDR2 reads SNEGSKA (reference sequence). The CDR3 loop spans 14 amino acids. Trimming pared 6 bases from V and 7 bases from J, leaving 16 bases between. CDR3 sequence: CSAIGRVDNSPLHF. DNA of the CDR3: TGCAGTGCCATCGGTCGGGTCGACAATTCACCCCTCCACTTT.

In this sample, this clonotype turned up many times. CDR3 sequence reads: CASSSTLGRAYEQYF. The CDR3 nucleotides read TGTGCCAGCAGCTCCACCTTAGGGAGGGCCTACGAGCAGTACTTC. The chain has TRBV7-2 and TRBJ2-7, with 7 nucleotides matching TRBD2. This CDR3 has 15 amino acids. Germline V gives CDR1 SGHTA, CDR2 FQGNSA. V shed 4 bases and J 2 bases; nucleotides not matched to a gene: 8.

The J gene is TRBJ2-2, the V gene TRBV6-1; tentative D call: TRBD1 (6 bases). The length of the CDR3 is 14 residues. CDR1 and CDR2 from the germline V gene are MNHNS and SASEGT. V was clipped by 5 bases and J by 5 bases, with 12 bases between them. This chain's CDR3 is CASSLFRGTGELFF. The CDR3 nucleotides read TGTGCCAGCAGTTTGTTCAGGGGAACCGGGGAGCTGTTTTTT.

In this sample, this clonotype turned up a few times. This sequence joins TRBV4-3 and TRBJ1-2, with 8 bases lining up with TRBD1. V shed 4 bases, J shed 1 base, and the junction held 11 bases outside the gene matches. Germline V gene sequence: CDR1 LGHNA, CDR2 YSLEER. The CDR3 has 17 amino acids. CDR3 sequence: CASSRRDRPFSNYGYTF. The CDR3, as DNA: TGCGCCAGCAGCCGCCGGGACAGGCCGTTTAGTAACTATGGCTACACCTTC.

This clonotype has just a few counts. This chain uses TRBV28 with TRBJ2-7, with 7 bases lining up with TRBD2. The junction had 11 bases not matched to a gene; V was cut back by 6 bases and J by 0 bases. This CDR3 contains 16 residues. CDR1 is MDHEN and CDR2 is SYDVKM in the germline V gene. CDR3 loop: CASSPSGGGSSYEQYF. DNA for the CDR3: TGTGCCAGCAGCCCCTCGGGCGGGGGTAGCTCCTACGAGCAGTACTTC.

This clonotype was counted only a few times. The gene calls are TRBV27 and TRBJ2-2; no clear D. The CDR3 extends over 16 amino acids. The germline gives CDR1 MNHEY, CDR2 SMNVEV (reference sequence). Trimming pared 2 bases from V and 5 bases from J, leaving 15 bases between. In DNA, the CDR3 is TGTGCCAGCAGTTTAATCGGGTTTGGAATAACCGGGGAGCTGTTTTTT. It yields the protein CASSLIGFGITGELFF.

The chain recombines TRBV6-1 with TRBJ2-3; 9 bases are a match to TRBD2. Germline lookup yields CDR1 MNHNS and CDR2 SASEGT. V lost 6 bases to trimming and J lost 3 bases; unmatched junction nucleotides: 10. The CDR3 is 16 residues long. The CDR3 sequence is CASSPALAGITDTQYF. The DNA of the CDR3 is TGTGCCAGCAGCCCCGCCCTAGCGGGAATAACAGATACGCAGTATTTT.